These 26 T cell receptor beta chains share one sample of origin, sequenced in a study of PD-L1 blockade in urothelial cancer. The time point: peripheral blood 6 weeks after treatment start. Libraries were prepared by immunoSEQ multiplex PCR; TCRdb keeps only in-frame clonotypes and omits some of them. The sample holds about 30,000 clones; roughly nine tenths are singletons and the top ten take more than 6.5%. Sequencing used PBMCs, obtained around atezolizumab (anti-PD-L1) treatment. These receptor sequences come from an elderly man with urothelial cancer.

The chain employs TRBV19 and TRBJ1-1; a weak D match, TRBD1 (6 bases). This CDR3 has 16 amino acids. Germline V gives CDR1 LNHDA, CDR2 SQIVND (reference sequence). Trimming removed 3 bases from V and 5 bases from J, with 19 bases in between. DNA for the CDR3: TGTGCCAGTAGTATGAGATCGGGGGGCGCAGGAACTGAAGCTTTCTTT. Translated: CASSMRSGGAGTEAFF.

The chain carries TRBV28 and TRBJ1-2, with D perhaps matching TRBD1 (6 bases). The CDR3 totals 14 residues. In germline, CDR1 is MDHEN, CDR2 SYDVKM. With 4 bases removed from V and 3 bases from J, the gap between germline ends came to 12 bases. In nucleotides, the CDR3 is TGTGCCAGCAGTTCTGGGGGGGCCCACTATGGCTACACCTTC. It translates to CASSSGGAHYGYTF.

This clone was seen a single time. V is TRBV6-6 and J is TRBJ1-2; D unresolved. Germline CDR1 reads MNHNY; CDR2 reads SVGAGI (reference sequence). Trimming took 0 bases from V and 8 from J, leaving 10 bases between them. The length of the CDR3 is 13 residues. The CDR3 DNA follows: TGTGCCAGCAGTTACTCGACTGTACACGGCTACACCTTC. This encodes CASSYSTVHGYTF.

The V gene is TRBV5-1, the J gene TRBJ2-5, with 7 bases that match TRBD1. Germline V gene lookup returns CDR1 SGHRS and CDR2 YFSETQ. This CDR3 spans 14 amino acids. V was pared by 3 bases and J by 5 bases, with 7 bases of the junction left unmatched. CDR3 DNA sequence: TGCGCCAGCAGCTCAATGACAGGGCGGGAGACCCAGTACTTC. Translating it yields CASSSMTGRETQYF. The full variable domain, in which reference TRBV5-1 and TRBJ2-5 provide the parts outside the CDR3, is KAGVTQTPRYLIKTRGQQVTLSCSPISGHRSVSWYQQTPGQGLQFLFEYFSETQRNKGNFPGRFSGRQFSNSRSEMNVSTLELGDSALYLCASSSMTGRETQYFGPGTRLLVL.

The chain has TRBV2 and TRBJ2-3; perhaps TRBD1 as D (6 bases). The CDR3 extends over 13 amino acids. V was shortened by 4 bases and J by 5 bases, with 10 bases between the two germline ends. The V gene's germline CDR1 is SNHLY and CDR2 FYNNEI. The CDR3 DNA reads TGTGCCAGCAGTGGACAGGCGTTAGATACGCAGTATTTT. Protein sequence: CASSGQALDTQYF.

The rearrangement links TRBV7-9 to TRBJ2-1; D might be TRBD2 (5 bases). V lost 5 bases and J 7 bases, leaving 12 bases between the germline ends. Germline V gene data show CDR1 as SEHNR and CDR2 as FQNEAQ (reference sequence). The CDR3 loop spans 13 amino acids. This CDR3 is CASSLHRENEQFF. CDR3 in DNA: TGTGCCAGCAGCCTACATCGGGAAAATGAGCAGTTCTTC.

The J gene is TRBJ1-5, the V gene TRBV29-1; D might be TRBD1 (6 bases). V lost 6 bases and J 2 bases, leaving 14 bases between the germline ends. CDR3 length: 14 amino acids. Germline values: CDR1 SQVTM, CDR2 ANQGSEA. CDR3 in DNA: TGCAGCGTGGCCATGGCAGGGGGCAATCAGCCCCAGCATTTT. This sequence encodes CSVAMAGGNQPQHF.

DNA of the CDR3: TGTGCCAGCAGTTACGGCGGGGCCGGCACAGATACGCAGTATTTT. It specifies CASSYGGAGTDTQYF. The chain couples TRBV6-5 to TRBJ2-3; D might be TRBD2 (6 bases). Trimming shortened V by 2 bases and J by 1 base, and 10 bases separated the two germline ends. The CDR3 has 15 amino acids. From germline, CDR1 is MNHEY and CDR2 SVGAGI.

V gene TRBV19 combines with J gene TRBJ1-1; D remains ambiguous. Germline CDR1 reads LNHDA; CDR2 reads SQIVND (reference sequence). Trimming took off 7 bases at V and 4 bases at J, with 13 bases between the two ends. The CDR3 contains 13 residues. CDR3 sequence: CASTHRETTEAFF. In DNA, the CDR3 is TGTGCCAGTACGCACAGAGAAACCACTGAAGCTTTCTTT.

In this sample, this clone turned up once. Here the CDR3 reads CASSEGRGPEKLFF. DNA for the CDR3: TGTGCCAGCAGTGAAGGCAGGGGGCCTGAAAAACTGTTTTTT. The genes are TRBV2 and TRBJ1-4; 8 nucleotides agree with TRBD1. This CDR3 is 14 amino acids long. The V gene's germline CDR1 is SNHLY and CDR2 FYNNEI. V was clipped by 1 base and J by 7 bases; unmatched bases: 2.

The chain recombines TRBV25-1 with TRBJ1-2; TRBD1 matches at 7 bases. This CDR3 contains 14 residues. Trimming removed 5 bases from V and 6 bases from J; junction bases left unmatched: 9. Germline V CDR1 and CDR2: MGHDK, SYGVNS. The CDR3 spells CASSHRGERDGYTF. The CDR3 nucleotides are TGTGCCAGCAGTCACAGGGGCGAGCGAGATGGCTACACCTTC.

This rearrangement joins TRBV30 to TRBJ2-7; 9 bases agree with TRBD2. The CDR3 runs to 14 residues. The junction had 11 bases not matched to a gene; V was cut back by 5 bases and J by 6 bases. Germline CDR1 GTSNPN, CDR2 SVGIG (reference sequence). CDR3: CAWCDIAGAGEQYF. CDR3 nucleotide sequence: TGTGCCTGGTGTGACATAGCGGGAGCAGGCGAGCAGTACTTC.

The CDR3 DNA is TGTGCCAGCACATTTGGACTCCCCCCAAGGGAGCAGTTCTTC. This sequence encodes CASTFGLPPREQFF. V is TRBV6-1 and J is TRBJ2-1, with D possibly being TRBD2 (5 bases). Between the trimmed V and J ends, which lost 7 bases and 10 bases, there was a span of 20 bases. The CDR3 runs to 14 residues. Germline CDR1 reads MNHNS; CDR2 reads SASEGT.

This clone was seen only a few times. The chain joins TRBV7-9 to TRBJ2-5; 8 nucleotides match TRBD1. With V trimmed by 4 bases and J by 1 base, 5 bases remained unmatched. This CDR3 region has 15 residues. The V gene's germline CDR1 is SEHNR and CDR2 FQNEAQ (reference sequence). CDR3 loop: CASSSRDRTQETQYF. CDR3 nucleotides: TGTGCCAGCAGCTCTCGGGACAGGACCCAAGAGACCCAGTACTTC.

The rearrangement links TRBV28 to TRBJ2-2, with 9 bases identical to TRBD1. CDR3 length: 15 amino acids. The V segment lost 3 bases and the J segment 5 bases; nucleotides outside the gene matches: 4. Germline V gene lookup returns CDR1 MDHEN and CDR2 SYDVKM. The CDR3 region is CASSFGTGNTGELFF. The CDR3 region has the DNA TGTGCCAGCAGTTTTGGGACAGGGAATACCGGGGAGCTGTTTTTT.

The rearrangement joins TRBV30 to TRBJ2-2, with 12 bases matching TRBD2. The CDR3 covers 16 residues. V trimming: 2 bases; J trimming: 8 bases; junction bases outside the gene matches: 9. Germline CDR1 is GTSNPN and CDR2 is SVGIG (reference sequence). The CDR3, as DNA: TGTGCCTGGAGTCCGCTCGGACTAGCGGGGCGGGGGGAGCTGTTTTTT. Protein product: CAWSPLGLAGRGELFF.

The chain couples TRBV5-1 to TRBJ2-3; 8 bases agree with TRBD2. Trimming took 4 bases from V and 2 from J; bases not matched to a gene: 6. This CDR3 has 15 residues. Germline CDR1 SGHRS, CDR2 YFSETQ. The CDR3 loop is CASSLGLVATDTQYF. In nucleotides, the CDR3 is TGCGCCAGCAGCCTGGGACTAGTCGCCACAGATACGCAGTATTTT.

The chain carries TRBV11-2 and TRBJ2-5, with a weak D call TRBD1 (5 bases). Germline V lookup: CDR1 SGHAT, CDR2 FQNNGV. V was trimmed by 6 bases and J by 5 bases, leaving 22 bases between them. The CDR3 has 16 amino acids. CDR3 sequence reads: CASSSRQQGLSETQYF. The CDR3 DNA is TGTGCCAGCAGTTCCCGGCAGCAGGGCTTATCGGAGACCCAGTACTTC.

This chain connects TRBV7-2 to TRBJ2-2, with TRBD2 matching 8 bases. Trimming cost V 1 base and J 8 bases; bases outside gene matches: 0. This CDR3 has 13 residues. Germline lookup yields CDR1 SGHTA and CDR2 FQGNSA. The CDR3 region is CASSLEREGELFF. The CDR3 DNA sequence: TGTGCCAGCAGCTTAGAGCGGGAGGGGGAGCTGTTTTTT.

This rearrangement joins TRBV7-6 to TRBJ2-7; 7 bases map to TRBD1. J was trimmed by 0 bases and V by 5 bases; bases with no gene match: 7. Germline-derived CDR1 and CDR2 are SGHVS and FNYEAQ. The CDR3 covers 15 residues. CDR3 amino acids: CASSLETGISYEQYF. The CDR3 bases are TGTGCCAGCAGCCTAGAGACAGGGATCTCCTACGAGCAGTACTTC.

This chain links TRBV30 with TRBJ1-5; 12 nucleotides align to TRBD1. CDR1 is GTSNPN, CDR2 SVGIG, per germline (reference sequence). V shed 2 bases, J shed 5 bases, and the junction held 4 bases outside the gene matches. CDR3 length equals 15 residues. CDR3 residues: CAWSPGTGGHQPQHF. For the CDR3, the DNA is TGTGCCTGGAGTCCGGGGACAGGGGGCCATCAGCCCCAGCATTTT.

This rearrangement joins TRBV5-1 to TRBJ2-3, with D maybe TRBD2 (5 bases). CDR3 size: 16 residues. With 4 bases removed from V and 0 bases from J, the gap between germline ends came to 15 bases. In germline, CDR1 is SGHRS, CDR2 YFSETQ. This CDR3 reads CASSLLPGSSTDTQYF. CDR3 in DNA: TGCGCCAGCAGCCTACTCCCGGGGAGCAGCACAGATACGCAGTATTTT.

In this sample, this clone turned up once. This chain joins TRBV6-4 and TRBJ2-1; 7 bases are shared with TRBD1. The J segment lost 6 bases and the V segment lost 6 bases, leaving 14 bases of the junction unmatched. CDR1 and CDR2 (germline): MRHNA, SNTAGT. The CDR3 runs 16 residues. The CDR3 DNA sequence: TGTGCCAGCAGCCGTGCGCAGGGGGAGTATCTCAATGAGCAGTTCTTC. It is translated as CASSRAQGEYLNEQFF.

This chain connects TRBV9 to TRBJ2-7; maybe TRBD2 (5 bases). Germline V gene sequence: CDR1 SGDLS, CDR2 YYNGEE. Trimming removed 2 bases from V and 6 bases from J, with 15 bases in between. The CDR3 totals 14 residues. The CDR3: CASSVRESSTEQYF. CDR3 in DNA: TGTGCCAGCAGCGTGAGGGAGAGTTCTACCGAGCAGTACTTC.

The rearrangement joins TRBV18 to TRBJ1-1, with a possible D match to TRBD1 (5 bases). Germline V gene data show CDR1 as KGHSH and CDR2 as LQKENI. V gave up 2 bases and J gave up 2 bases, with 18 bases separating them. The CDR3 is made up of 17 amino acids. The chain's CDR3 is CASSPGFGDSRNTEAFF. CDR3 nucleotides: TGTGCCAGCTCACCAGGTTTCGGAGACAGCCGAAACACTGAAGCTTTCTTT. Filled out from reference TRBV18 and TRBJ1-1, the complete variable domain reads NAGVMQNPRHLVRRRGQEARLRCSPMKGHSHVYWYRQLPEEGLKFMVYLQKENIIDESGMPKERFSAEFPKEGPSILRIQQVVRGDSAAYFCASSPGFGDSRNTEAFFGQGTRLTVV.

The table lists this clone with a count of one. The chain has TRBV5-1 and TRBJ1-2, with D hard to call. Trimming took 4 bases from V and 5 from J, leaving 9 bases between them. The CDR3 contains 12 residues. Germline CDR1 and CDR2: SGHRS and YFSETQ. The CDR3 region has the DNA TGCGCCAGCAGCCCGGGAGGGTATGGCTACACCTTC. This codes for CASSPGGYGYTF.